A single sample is the source of the 25 T cell receptor beta chains below, sequenced in a study of shared clonotypes between healthy human individuals (TCRdb year 2020). CD8 naive samples were CD45RO-negative cells positively selected for CCR7, giving a CD45RA+CCR7+ population that excluded TemRA cells. The receptor library was made with the immunoSEQ multiplex PCR assay. TCRdb's version of the immuneACCESS table is confined to in-frame rearrangements and falls short of the full clone set. An unresolved V gene accounts for under half of the shortfall where checked; the remainder is of unknown origin. The sample table contains some 2 million clones; only one count was recorded for over 85% of them. Clones ranked in the top ten supply roughly 1.1% of the sample. Material for sequencing was naive CD8+ T cells sorted from blood. The cell subset or site label of this sample denotes: CD45RA+CCR7+. Receptors originate from a man between 18 and 29 years old in good health.

This sequence joins TRBV5-6 and TRBJ2-2, with TRBD1 as a possible D gene (5 bases). This CDR3 is 16 amino acids long. V was cut by 1 base and J by 7 bases, with 17 bases left in between. Germline V gives CDR1 SGHDT, CDR2 YYEEEE. The CDR3 sequence is CASSLYGHMLGGELFF. The CDR3 nucleotides are TGTGCCAGCAGCTTGTACGGACACATGCTTGGCGGGGAGCTGTTTTTT.

The J gene is TRBJ1-5, the V gene TRBV7-2; D is uncertain. Germline CDR1 and CDR2: SGHTA and FQGNSA. V dropped 1 base and J dropped 5 bases, with 15 bases sitting between them. This CDR3 region has 16 residues. Here the CDR3 DNA reads TGTGCCAGCAGCTTAGATCCAGGATACGGGGATCAGCCCCAGCATTTT. Translating gives CASSLDPGYGDQPQHF. The full variable domain, completed using reference TRBV7-2 and TRBJ1-5, is GAGVSQSPSNKVTEKGKDVELRCDPISGHTALYWYRQSLGQGLEFLIYFQGNSAPDKSGLPSDRFSAERTGGSVSTLTIQRTQQEDSAVYLCASSLDPGYGDQPQHFGDGTRLSIL.

A word on this clone: This sample also contains other DNA sequences that code for the same CDR3. The chain couples TRBV7-9 to TRBJ2-2, with D perhaps matching TRBD2 (5 bases). CDR3 size: 13 residues. Germline assignment: CDR1 SEHNR and CDR2 FQNEAQ (reference sequence). V lost 9 bases and J 1 base, leaving 9 bases between the germline ends. The CDR3 coding sequence is TGTGCCAGTATCCGGGGGAACACCGGGGAGCTGTTTTTT. It is translated as CASIRGNTGELFF. The entire variable domain, with the rest obtained from reference TRBV7-9 and TRBJ2-2, is as follows: DTGVSQNPRHKITKRGQNVTFRCDPISEHNRLYWYRQTLGQGPEFLTYFQNEAQLEKSRLLSDRFSAERPKGSFSTLEIQRTEQGDSAMYLCASIRGNTGELFFGEGSRLTVL.

Concerning this clone itself: The sample carries other DNA sequences with the same CDR3. The gene calls are TRBV6-1 and TRBJ2-3, with TRBD2 matching over 8 bases. This CDR3 spans 16 amino acids. V lost 3 bases and J lost 2; bases outside the gene matches: 7. Germline V gives CDR1 MNHNS, CDR2 SASEGT. The CDR3 here is CASSELAGGLTDTQYF. As DNA, the CDR3 is TGTGCCAGCAGTGAGCTTGCGGGGGGCCTCACAGATACGCAGTATTTT.

This sequence joins TRBV27 and TRBJ2-3, with D tentatively TRBD1 or TRBD2 (5 bases each). CDR3 length equals 14 residues. The V and J ends lost 8 bases and 4 bases respectively, with 16 bases between them. The germline V gene encodes CDR1 MNHEY and CDR2 SMNVEV (reference sequence). CDR3: CASQRDHEPDTQYF. The CDR3 DNA follows: TGTGCCAGCCAAAGGGACCATGAACCAGATACGCAGTATTTT.

The V gene is TRBV27, the J gene TRBJ2-5; either TRBD1 or TRBD2 may supply D (5 bases each). The germline V gene encodes CDR1 MNHEY and CDR2 SMNVEV (reference sequence). V shed 3 bases and J shed 0 bases, with 8 bases lying between them. There are 14 residues in the CDR3. In nucleotides, the CDR3 is TGTGCCAGCAGTTTGAGAGGGGACCAAGAGACCCAGTACTTC. Translated, it gives CASSLRGDQETQYF.

This sequence joins TRBV27 and TRBJ2-7, with D uncertain. The ends were cut back, 7 bases at V and 6 bases at J, with 19 bases in the middle. This CDR3 is built from 14 residues. Germline CDR1 MNHEY, CDR2 SMNVEV (reference sequence). As DNA, the CDR3 is TGTGCCAGCACCCCGGACGGATGGTCGGGCGAGCAGTACTTC. This encodes CASTPDGWSGEQYF.

The V gene is TRBV7-8, the J gene TRBJ2-7; a possible D gene is TRBD1 (6 bases). With 2 bases removed from V and 2 bases from J, the gap between germline ends came to 16 bases. The CDR3 has 16 residues. Looked up from germline, CDR1 is SGHVS and CDR2 is FQNEAQ. CDR3 DNA sequence: TGTGCCAGCAGCTTAAACCCGGGACACGAAACCTACGAGCAGTACTTC. Its translation is CASSLNPGHETYEQYF.

The sample holds one count of this clone. CDR3 loop: CAISGTGEVNTEAFF. CDR3 in DNA: TGTGCCATCAGTGGGACAGGGGAAGTGAACACTGAAGCTTTCTTT. This chain links TRBV10-3 with TRBJ1-1; TRBD1 aligns across 9 bases. Germline CDR1 ENHRY, CDR2 SYGVKD. Trimming removed 4 bases from V and 0 bases from J; junction bases left unmatched: 3. This CDR3 region has 15 residues.

This clone has a single count. The chain is built from TRBV2 and TRBJ2-1, with 7 bases that match TRBD1. The trim removed 4 bases at V and 8 bases at J, leaving 5 bases unmatched. Germline CDR1 reads SNHLY; CDR2 reads FYNNEI. The CDR3 is made up of 13 amino acids. The CDR3 DNA sequence: TGTGCCAGCAGTGGACAGGGTAGGGATGAGCAGTTCTTC. Amino acid sequence: CASSGQGRDEQFF.

This clone came up once. V is TRBV4-1 and J is TRBJ2-7, with D perhaps TRBD1 or TRBD2 (6 bases each). The ends were cut back, 0 bases at V and 2 bases at J, with 11 bases in the middle. Germline CDR1 reads MGHRA; CDR2 reads YSYEKL. The CDR3 totals 15 residues. The DNA of the CDR3 is TGCGCCAGCAGCCAAGATGGAGGGGGACCCTACGAGCAGTACTTC. Amino acids: CASSQDGGGPYEQYF.

The chain recombines TRBV9 with TRBJ2-7; 11 positions match TRBD2. Trimming took 0 bases from V and 6 from J; bases not matched to a gene: 5. The germline V gene encodes CDR1 SGDLS and CDR2 YYNGEE. CDR3 length: 15 residues. The chain's CDR3 is CASSVGVLAGVEQYF. CDR3 DNA sequence: TGTGCCAGCAGCGTAGGGGTACTAGCGGGAGTCGAGCAGTACTTC.

This chain links TRBV7-2 with TRBJ2-7; 7 bases are shared with TRBD2. Per germline, CDR1 SGHTA and CDR2 FQGNSA. V lost 5 bases to trimming and J lost 0 bases; unmatched junction nucleotides: 4. This CDR3 spans 14 amino acids. CDR3 DNA sequence: TGTGCCAGCAGCGTTCAGCGGGGCTCCTACGAGCAGTACTTC. Protein product: CASSVQRGSYEQYF.

The V gene is TRBV4-2, the J gene TRBJ2-7; D is unresolved. The CDR3 runs to 13 residues. CDR1 and CDR2 from the germline V gene are LGHNA and YNFKEQ. The V and J ends lost 3 bases and 0 bases respectively, with 6 bases between them. The chain's CDR3 is CASSQSDSYEQYF. DNA for the CDR3: TGTGCCAGCAGCCAGTCCGACTCCTACGAGCAGTACTTC.

This sequence joins TRBV27 and TRBJ2-1, with D perhaps TRBD2 (5 bases). This CDR3 has 14 amino acids. Germline CDR1 reads MNHEY; CDR2 reads SMNVEV (reference sequence). With 4 bases removed from V and 7 bases from J, the gap between germline ends came to 14 bases. The CDR3 loop is CASSSDYSRNEQFF. Written as DNA, the CDR3 is TGTGCCAGCAGTTCCGACTATTCGCGTAATGAGCAGTTCTTC.

The chain has TRBV7-6 and TRBJ1-6; tentatively, D is TRBD1 (5 bases). Germline loops: CDR1 SGHVS, CDR2 FNYEAQ. V lost 0 bases and J 11 bases, leaving 14 bases between the germline ends. The CDR3 runs to 15 residues. The DNA of the CDR3 is TGTGCCAGCAGCTTAGCCTCCCAGGGCGGGACACCCCTCCACTTT. It encodes CASSLASQGGTPLHF.

Comment on this clone: The sample has other DNA sequences that encode this CDR3 too. This rearrangement joins TRBV5-1 to TRBJ2-7; no clear D gene. The CDR3 has 14 residues. Germline V gene sequence: CDR1 SGHRS, CDR2 YFSETQ. With 0 bases removed from V and 0 bases from J, the gap between germline ends came to 7 bases. The CDR3 bases are TGCGCCAGCAGCTTGGGTCAGGTCTCCTACGAGCAGTACTTC. Translation: CASSLGQVSYEQYF. Complete variable domain (other parts from reference TRBV5-1 and TRBJ2-7): KAGVTQTPRYLIKTRGQQVTLSCSPISGHRSVSWYQQTPGQGLQFLFEYFSETQRNKGNFPGRFSGRQFSNSRSEMNVSTLELGDSALYLCASSLGQVSYEQYFGPGTRLTVT.

The chain carries TRBV7-9 and TRBJ2-2; possible D gene TRBD2, 6 bases. Germline values: CDR1 SEHNR, CDR2 FQNEAQ (reference sequence). This CDR3 contains 14 residues. V gave up 5 bases and J gave up 6 bases, with 13 bases separating them. In DNA, the CDR3 is TGTGCCAGCAGCAGCAGTCCGGGGGCCGGGGAGCTGTTTTTT. Amino acid sequence: CASSSSPGAGELFF.

Of note for this clone: The same CDR3 can be traced to other DNA sequences in this sample. The chain is built from TRBV4-1 and TRBJ2-7, with D unclear. The ends were cut back, 3 bases at V and 0 bases at J, with 3 bases in the middle. CDR1 is MGHRA and CDR2 is YSYEKL in the germline V gene. The CDR3 consists of 12 residues. The CDR3 nucleotides read TGCGCCAGCAGCCATGACTCCTACGAGCAGTACTTC. Its translation: CASSHDSYEQYF.

The J gene is TRBJ2-7, the V gene TRBV9; no firm D call. The CDR3 covers 14 residues. The germline V gene encodes CDR1 SGDLS and CDR2 YYNGEE. Trimming removed 0 bases at V and 1 base at J, with 8 bases between. The CDR3 protein is CASSVDSDSYEQYF. In DNA, the CDR3 is TGTGCCAGCAGCGTAGATTCGGATTCCTACGAGCAGTACTTC.

This clone was recorded once. The chain combines TRBV13 with TRBJ2-1; 9 positions agree with TRBD2. Germline loops: CDR1 PRHDT, CDR2 FYEKMQ (reference sequence). The CDR3 runs 15 residues. V trimming: 2 bases; J trimming: 9 bases; junction bases outside the gene matches: 8. In DNA, the CDR3 is TGTGCCAGCAGCTTATCCCCCCTAGCGGGGACTGAGCAGTTCTTC. It yields the protein CASSLSPLAGTEQFF.

The CDR3 DNA sequence: TGTGCCAGCAGCCGCCGAGACGGAACCTACGAGCAGTACTTC. It codes for CASSRRDGTYEQYF. The genes are TRBV11-2 and TRBJ2-7, with unresolved D. Trimming pared 5 bases from V and 2 bases from J, leaving 13 bases between. Per the germline V gene, CDR1 is SGHAT and CDR2 is FQNNGV. The CDR3 is made up of 14 amino acids.

The rearrangement joins TRBV5-5 to TRBJ2-7; D call uncertain. The ends were cut back, 2 bases at V and 4 bases at J, with 10 bases in the middle. This CDR3 contains 13 residues. Germline V CDR1 and CDR2: SGHKS, YYEKEE (reference sequence). The CDR3 nucleotides are TGTGCCAGCAGCTTTCAACCCGAGTACGAGCAGTACTTC. Translation gives CASSFQPEYEQYF.

The genes are TRBV4-3 and TRBJ2-1, with D possibly being TRBD1 (5 bases). The CDR3 has 14 amino acids. Germline lookup yields CDR1 LGHNA and CDR2 YSLEER. Trimming shortened V by 4 bases and J by 6 bases, and 13 bases separated the two germline ends. The CDR3 loop reads CASSPILGPNEQFF. DNA of the CDR3: TGCGCCAGCAGCCCAATACTGGGGCCCAATGAGCAGTTCTTC.

V and J are TRBV9 and TRBJ1-2, with D possibly being TRBD1 (6 bases). Germline CDR1 and CDR2: SGDLS and YYNGEE. The CDR3 sequence is 11 residues long. Trimming pared 7 bases from V and 10 bases from J, leaving 14 bases between. In nucleotides, the CDR3 is TGTGCCAGCCGGGACATCTCCTTCTACACCTTC. This sequence encodes CASRDISFYTF.